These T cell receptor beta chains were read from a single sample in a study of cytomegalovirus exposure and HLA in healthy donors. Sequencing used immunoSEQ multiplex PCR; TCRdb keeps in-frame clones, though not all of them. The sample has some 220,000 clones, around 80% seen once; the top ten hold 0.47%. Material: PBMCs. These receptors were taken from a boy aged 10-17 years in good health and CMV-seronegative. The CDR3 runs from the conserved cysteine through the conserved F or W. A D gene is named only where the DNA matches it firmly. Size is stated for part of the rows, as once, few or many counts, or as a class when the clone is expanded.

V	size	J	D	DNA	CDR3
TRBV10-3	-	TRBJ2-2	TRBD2	TGTGCCATCAGCGCCGGGACTAGCGGGTCCGGGGAGCTGTTTTTT	CAISAGTSGSGELFF
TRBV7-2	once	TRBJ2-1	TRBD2	TGTGCCAGCAGCTTAGCGCTCTCTCGGCGGGAGTACAGTGAGCAGTTCTTC	CASSLALSRREYSEQFF
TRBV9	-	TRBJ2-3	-	TGTGCCAGCAGCGCCCTCGGGATTAGCACAGATACGCAGTATTTT	CASSALGISTDTQYF
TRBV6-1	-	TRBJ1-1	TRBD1	TGTGCCAGCTCCCGACAGGGGGGGAACACTGAAGCTTTCTTT	CASSRQGGNTEAFF
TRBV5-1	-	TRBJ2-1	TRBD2	TGCGCCAGCAGCTTTAGGCCTAGCGGGGGAGGTTTTTATCGCAATGAGCAGTTCTTC	CASSFRPSGGGFYRNEQFF
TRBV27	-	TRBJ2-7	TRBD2	TGTGCCAGCAGTTCCATCGGGAGGGACGGGCAGTACTTC	CASSSIGRDGQYF
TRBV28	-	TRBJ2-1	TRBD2	TGTGCCAGCAGTTTCCCTTTCGGGACTAGCGGGAGAGACTACAATGAGCAGTTCTTC	CASSFPFGTSGRDYNEQFF
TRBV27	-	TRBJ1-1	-	TGTGCCAGCAGTTTGCTAAGAGAGGCGGTCACTGAAGCTTTCTTT	CASSLLREAVTEAFF
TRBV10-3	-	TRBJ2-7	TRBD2	TGTGCCATCAGTGAGTGGGAGGGCAAAGTCTACGAGCAGTACTTC	CAISEWEGKVYEQYF
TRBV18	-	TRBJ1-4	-	TGTGCCAGCTCACCACTGACAGCTGCAACTAATGAAAAACTGTTTTTT	CASSPLTAATNEKLFF
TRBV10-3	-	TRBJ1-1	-	TGTGCCATCAGTGCCCAGGGGACCACTGAAGCTTTCTTT	CAISAQGTTEAFF
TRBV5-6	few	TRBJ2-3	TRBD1	TGTGCCAGCAGCTTAGTGGACAGGGGGATCACAGATACGCAGTATTTT	CASSLVDRGITDTQYF
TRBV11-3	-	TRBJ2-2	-	TGTGCCAGCAGCTTAGAGAAGATGGGGCTACGAAACACCGGGGAGCTGTTTTTT	CASSLEKMGLRNTGELFF
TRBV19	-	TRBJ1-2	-	TGTGCCAGTAGTGCCCCCGGGATACCTCGGGGCTACACCTTC	CASSAPGIPRGYTF
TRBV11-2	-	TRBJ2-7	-	TGTGCCAGCAGATCGGTCCGGGGAAACTACGAGCAGTACTTC	CASRSVRGNYEQYF
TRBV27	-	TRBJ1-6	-	TGTGCCAGCAGTGGACAGCACACTCGTTTGGGTTCCTATAATTCACCCCTCCACTTT	CASSGQHTRLGSYNSPLHF
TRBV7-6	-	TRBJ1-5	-	TGTGCCAGCAGCTTGGAACAGGCTTCCAATCAGCCCCAGCATTTT	CASSLEQASNQPQHF
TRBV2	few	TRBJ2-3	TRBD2	TGTGCCAGCAGTGATTTTGTAGCGGGACTACTAAGCACAGATACGCAGTATTTT	CASSDFVAGLLSTDTQYF
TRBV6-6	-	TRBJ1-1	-	TGTGCCAGCAGTTACTCGGGGGGGGGAGGGACTGAAGCTTTCTTT	CASSYSGGGGTEAFF
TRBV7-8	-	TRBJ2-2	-	TGTGCCAGCAGCTTTCCTTTTGCTGGGGCTACCGGGGAGCTGTTTTTT	CASSFPFAGATGELFF
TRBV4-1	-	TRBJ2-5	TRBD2	TGCGCCAGCAGCCCAGTGACTAGCCTAGACGAGACCCAGTACTTC	CASSPVTSLDETQYF
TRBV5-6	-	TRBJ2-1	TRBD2	TGTGCCAGCAGCTTGGGCCTTCGTCGCGGGAGGAGGTTCAATGAGCAGTTCTTC	CASSLGLRRGRRFNEQFF
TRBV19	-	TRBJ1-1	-	TGTGCCAGTAGTTCTTACAGGAACACTGAAGCTTTCTTT	CASSSYRNTEAFF
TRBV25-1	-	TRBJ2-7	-	TGTGCCAGCAGTGGAGGCTCCTACGAGCAGTACTTC	CASSGGSYEQYF
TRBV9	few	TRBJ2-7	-	TGTGCCAGCAGCGGGAGGGGGGGTCTTCTCGAGCAGTACTTC	CASSGRGGLLEQYF
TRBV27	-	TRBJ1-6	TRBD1	TGTGCCAGCAGTCCCGACAGGGGCTATAATTCACCCCTCCACTTT	CASSPDRGYNSPLHF
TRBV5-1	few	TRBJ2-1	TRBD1	TGCGCCAGCAGCTTGGCTTGGCAGGGGGCTGACAATGAGCAGTTCTTC	CASSLAWQGADNEQFF
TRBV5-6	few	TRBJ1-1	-	TGTGCCAGCAGCTGGACACGGACGGACGATAACACTGAAGCTTTCTTT	CASSWTRTDDNTEAFF
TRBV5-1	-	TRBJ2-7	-	TGCGCCAGCAGCTTGGAGAACGTCGCTAATTACGAGCAGTACTTC	CASSLENVANYEQYF
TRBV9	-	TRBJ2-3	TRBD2	TGTGCCAGCAGCACAACTAGCGGAGTAACAGATACGCAGTATTTT	CASSTTSGVTDTQYF
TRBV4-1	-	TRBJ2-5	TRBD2	TGCGCCAGCAGCCAACGGGGGGATCGGGAGACCCAGTACTTC	CASSQRGDRETQYF
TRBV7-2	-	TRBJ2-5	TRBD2	TGTGCCAGCAGCTTACGGACTAGCGGGAGTGTCAAGGGGCGGGAGACCCAGTACTTC	CASSLRTSGSVKGRETQYF
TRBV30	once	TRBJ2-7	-	TGTGCCTGGAGTTCCGGGTCCGAGCAGTACTTC	CAWSSGSEQYF
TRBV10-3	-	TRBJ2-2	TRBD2	TGTGCCATCAGGCCGGGAGGGACCACCGGGGAGCTGTTTTTT	CAIRPGGTTGELFF
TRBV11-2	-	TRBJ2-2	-	TGTGCCAGCAGCTTAGGGCGACAGAGGAACACCGGGGAGCTGTTTTTT	CASSLGRQRNTGELFF
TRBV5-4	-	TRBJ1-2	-	TGTGCCAGCAGCTTGGAGGGGGATGGCTACACCTTC	CASSLEGDGYTF
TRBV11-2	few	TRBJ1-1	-	TGTGCCAGCAGCTTAGCACAGAACACTGAAGCTTTCTTT	CASSLAQNTEAFF
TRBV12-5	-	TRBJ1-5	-	TGTGCTAGTGGTTTGGGCGGAGGTCAGCCCCAGCATTTT	CASGLGGGQPQHF
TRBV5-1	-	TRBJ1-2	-	TGCGCCAGCAGCTTGGAAACACCTAACTATGGCTACACCTTC	CASSLETPNYGYTF
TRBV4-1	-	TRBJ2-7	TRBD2	TGCGCCAGCAGCCCGCGAGACCCGGGGGGGCGGGGAAACGAGCAGTACTTC	CASSPRDPGGRGNEQYF
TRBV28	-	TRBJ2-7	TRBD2	TGTGCCAGCGTCGTGTCTAGCGGGAGCGGGGAGCAGTACTTC	CASVVSSGSGEQYF
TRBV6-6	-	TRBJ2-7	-	TGTGCCAGCAGTAGCTCGGGGGTTTTCTACGAGCAGTACTTC	CASSSSGVFYEQYF
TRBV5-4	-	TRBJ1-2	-	TGTGCCAGCAGCGTGACCTCCGGGCGGATGGGAGTTAACTATGGCTACACCTTC	CASSVTSGRMGVNYGYTF
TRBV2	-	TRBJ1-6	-	TGTGCCAGCAGTCAGGGGCCTGGAAATTCACCCCTCCACTTT	CASSQGPGNSPLHF
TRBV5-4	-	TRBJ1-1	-	TGTGCCAGCAGCCTTAATGGACAGAGGAACACTGAAGCTTTCTTT	CASSLNGQRNTEAFF
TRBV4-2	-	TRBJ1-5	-	TGTGCCAGCAGCCAAGATGAGGCTTATCAGCCCCAGCATTTT	CASSQDEAYQPQHF
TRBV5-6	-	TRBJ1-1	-	TGTGCCAGCAGCTTGGCCGGGGGGCTTTACACTGAAGCTTTCTTT	CASSLAGGLYTEAFF
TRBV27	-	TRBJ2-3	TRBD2	TGTGCCAGCGGGGGCCTAGCGGGGGGGCCGAAAGATACGCAGTATTTT	CASGGLAGGPKDTQYF
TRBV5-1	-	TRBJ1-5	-	TGCGCCAGCAGCCGGGTTGGGGCATCAGATCAGCCCCAGCATTTT	CASSRVGASDQPQHF
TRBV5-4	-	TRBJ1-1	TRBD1	TGTGCCAGCAGCCCGCCCCTTTGGACAGGGGGGGCTTTCTTT	CASSPPLWTGGAFF
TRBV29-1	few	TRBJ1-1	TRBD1	TGCAGCGTTGAAGCACCGCGGGCAGGGGGCCTTTCGAACACTGAAGCTTTCTTT	CSVEAPRAGGLSNTEAFF
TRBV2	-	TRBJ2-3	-	TGTGCCAGCAGTGAAATAGGTGCAGGGGGCACAGATACGCAGTATTTT	CASSEIGAGGTDTQYF